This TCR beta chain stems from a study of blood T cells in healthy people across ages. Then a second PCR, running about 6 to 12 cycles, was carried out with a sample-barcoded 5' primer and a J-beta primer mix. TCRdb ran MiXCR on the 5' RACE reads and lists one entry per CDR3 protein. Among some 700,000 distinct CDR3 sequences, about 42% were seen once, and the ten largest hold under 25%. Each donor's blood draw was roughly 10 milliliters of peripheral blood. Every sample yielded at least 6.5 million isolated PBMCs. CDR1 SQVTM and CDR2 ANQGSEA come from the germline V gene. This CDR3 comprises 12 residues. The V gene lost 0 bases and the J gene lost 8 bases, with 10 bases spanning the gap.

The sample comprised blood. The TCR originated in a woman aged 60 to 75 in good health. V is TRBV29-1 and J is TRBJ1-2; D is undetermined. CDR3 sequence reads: CSVEDLGTGYTF. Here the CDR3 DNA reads TGCAGCGTTGAAGATCTGGGAACCGGCTACACCTTC. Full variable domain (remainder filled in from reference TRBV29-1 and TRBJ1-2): SAVISQKPSRDICQRGTSLTIQCQVDSQVTMMFWYRQQPGQSLTLIATANQGSEATYESGFVIDKFPISRPNLTFSTLTVSNMSPEDSSIYLCSVEDLGTGYTFGSGTRLTVV.